This TCR beta chain was captured by sequencing in a study of T cells in narcolepsy. For the study at large: Patients with NT1 or NT2 and healthy control donors were enrolled. Whole-study findings and limits: Autoreactive clone sequences were missing from some blood memory CD4+ repertoires. Autoreactive clonotypes reportedly recurred in blood of same and different patients, not controls. Comparing one patient's CSF and blood CD4+ clonotypes highlighted HCRT- and TRIB2-specific autoreactive clonotypes.

Trimming took 5 bases from V and 7 from J, leaving 18 bases between them. The CDR3 is 15 amino acids. Looked up from germline, CDR1 is SNHLY and CDR2 is FYNNEI. A remark on this clone: The antigen remains undetermined.

Repertoires were generated with immunoSEQ multiplex PCR, while TCRdb's copy carries only in-frame clones and drops some. Among about 30,000 clones, 75% to 85% were seen once, and the ten largest hold about 1.2%. The gene calls are TRBV2 and TRBJ1-5; possible D gene TRBD1, 5 bases. The sample comprised CD45RA- memory CD4+ T cells from PBMCs. The TCR comes from a human donor with narcolepsy. The DNA for the CDR3 is TGTGCCAGCAGTCCCTTTGGAGGGACGGGGCAGCCCCAGCATTTT. This translates into CASSPFGGTGQPQHF.